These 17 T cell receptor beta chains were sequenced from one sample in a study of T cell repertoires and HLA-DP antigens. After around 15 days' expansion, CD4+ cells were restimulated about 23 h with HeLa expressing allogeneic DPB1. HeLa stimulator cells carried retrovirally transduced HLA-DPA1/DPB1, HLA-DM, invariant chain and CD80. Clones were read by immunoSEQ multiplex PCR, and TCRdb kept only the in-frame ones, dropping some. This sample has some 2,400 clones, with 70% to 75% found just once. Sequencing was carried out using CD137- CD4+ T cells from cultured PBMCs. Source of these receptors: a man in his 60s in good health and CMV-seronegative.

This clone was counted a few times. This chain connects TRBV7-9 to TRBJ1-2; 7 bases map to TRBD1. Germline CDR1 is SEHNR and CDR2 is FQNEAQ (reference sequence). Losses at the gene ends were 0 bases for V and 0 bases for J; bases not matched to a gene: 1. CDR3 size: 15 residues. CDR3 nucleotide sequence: TGTGCCAGCAGCTTAGCTAGGGGGCCTAACTATGGCTACACCTTC. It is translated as CASSLARGPNYGYTF.

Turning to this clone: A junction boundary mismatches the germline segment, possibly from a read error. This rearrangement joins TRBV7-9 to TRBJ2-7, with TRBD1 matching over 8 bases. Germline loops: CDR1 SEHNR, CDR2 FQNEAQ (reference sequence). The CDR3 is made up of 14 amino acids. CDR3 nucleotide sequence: TGTGCCAGCAGCTTATTGGGACAGGCCTACGGGCAGTACTTC. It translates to CASSLLGQAYGQYF.

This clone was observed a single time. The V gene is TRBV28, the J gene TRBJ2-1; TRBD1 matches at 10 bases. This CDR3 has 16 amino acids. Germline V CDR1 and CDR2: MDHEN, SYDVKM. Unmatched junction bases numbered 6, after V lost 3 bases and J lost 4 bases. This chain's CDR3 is CASSFPGQGGYNEQFF. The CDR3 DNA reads TGTGCCAGCAGTTTCCCTGGACAGGGGGGATACAATGAGCAGTTCTTC.

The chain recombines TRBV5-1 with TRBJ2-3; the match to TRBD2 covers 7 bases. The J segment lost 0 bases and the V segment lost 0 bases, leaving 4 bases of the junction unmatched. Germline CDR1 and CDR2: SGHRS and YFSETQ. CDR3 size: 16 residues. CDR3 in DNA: TGCGCCAGCAGCTTGGTCGCCGGGGGGAGCACAGATACGCAGTATTTT. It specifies CASSLVAGGSTDTQYF. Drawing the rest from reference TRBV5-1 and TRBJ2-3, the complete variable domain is KAGVTQTPRYLIKTRGQQVTLSCSPISGHRSVSWYQQTPGQGLQFLFEYFSETQRNKGNFPGRFSGRQFSNSRSEMNVSTLELGDSALYLCASSLVAGGSTDTQYFGPGTRLTVL.

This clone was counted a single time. In DNA, the CDR3 is TGTGCCAGCAGCAAAGCGCTGGGGGCGCGGAATGAAAAACTGTTTTTT. This sequence encodes CASSKALGARNEKLFF. The V gene is TRBV21-1, the J gene TRBJ1-4; the table names TRBD1, a call not compared with the DNA. TRBV21-1 is given as a pseudogene. This CDR3 is 16 amino acids long.

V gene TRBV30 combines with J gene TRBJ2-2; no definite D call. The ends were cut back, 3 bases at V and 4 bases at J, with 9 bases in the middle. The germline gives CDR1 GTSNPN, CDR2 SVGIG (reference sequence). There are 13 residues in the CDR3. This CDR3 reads CAWRTPFTGELFF. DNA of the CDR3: TGTGCCTGGAGAACACCATTCACCGGGGAGCTGTTTTTT.

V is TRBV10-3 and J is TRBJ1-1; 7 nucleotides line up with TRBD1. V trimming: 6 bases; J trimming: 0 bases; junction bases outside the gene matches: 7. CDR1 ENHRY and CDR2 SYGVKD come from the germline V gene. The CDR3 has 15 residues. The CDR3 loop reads CAISDPTGVNTEAFF. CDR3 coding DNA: TGTGCCATCAGCGATCCAACAGGGGTGAACACTGAAGCTTTCTTT.

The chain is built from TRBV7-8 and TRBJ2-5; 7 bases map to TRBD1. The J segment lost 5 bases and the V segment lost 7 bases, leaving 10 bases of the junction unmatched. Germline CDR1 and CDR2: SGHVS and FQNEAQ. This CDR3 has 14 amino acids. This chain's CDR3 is CASTGGTAWETQYF. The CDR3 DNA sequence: TGTGCCAGCACCGGTGGGACAGCGTGGGAGACCCAGTACTTC.

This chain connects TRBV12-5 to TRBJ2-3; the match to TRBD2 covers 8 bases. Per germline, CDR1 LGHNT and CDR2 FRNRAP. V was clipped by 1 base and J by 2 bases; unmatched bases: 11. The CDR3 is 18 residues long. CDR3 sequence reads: CASGLASIATSDTDTQYF. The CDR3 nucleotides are TGTGCTAGTGGTTTGGCCTCGATCGCGACTAGCGACACAGATACGCAGTATTTT.

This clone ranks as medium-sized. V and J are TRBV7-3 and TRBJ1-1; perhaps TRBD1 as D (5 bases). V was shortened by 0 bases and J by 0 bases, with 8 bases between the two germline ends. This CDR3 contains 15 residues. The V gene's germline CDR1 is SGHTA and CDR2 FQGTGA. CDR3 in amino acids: CASSLTGRMNTEAFF. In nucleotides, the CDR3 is TGTGCCAGCAGCTTAACGGGACGGATGAACACTGAAGCTTTCTTT. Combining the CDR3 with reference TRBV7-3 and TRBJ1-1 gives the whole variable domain GAGVSQTPSNKVTEKGKYVELRCDPISGHTALYWYRQSLGQGPEFLIYFQGTGAADDSGLPNDRFFAVRPEGSVSTLKIQRTERGDSAVYLCASSLTGRMNTEAFFGQGTRLTVV.

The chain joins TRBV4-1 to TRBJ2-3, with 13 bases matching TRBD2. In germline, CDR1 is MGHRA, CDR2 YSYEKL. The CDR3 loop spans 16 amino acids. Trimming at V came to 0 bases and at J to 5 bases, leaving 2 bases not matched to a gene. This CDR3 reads CASSQETSGGVDTQYF. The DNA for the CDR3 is TGCGCCAGCAGCCAAGAAACTAGCGGGGGGGTAGATACGCAGTATTTT.

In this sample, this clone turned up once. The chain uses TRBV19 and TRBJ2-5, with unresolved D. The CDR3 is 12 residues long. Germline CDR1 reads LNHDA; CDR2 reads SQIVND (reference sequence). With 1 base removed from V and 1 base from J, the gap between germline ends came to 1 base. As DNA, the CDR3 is TGTGCCAGTAGTATAGGCCAAGAGACCCAGTACTTC. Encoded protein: CASSIGQETQYF.

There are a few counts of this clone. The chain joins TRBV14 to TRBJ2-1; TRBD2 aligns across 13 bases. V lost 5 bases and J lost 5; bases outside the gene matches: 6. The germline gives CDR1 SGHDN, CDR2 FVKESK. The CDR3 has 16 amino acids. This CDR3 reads CASSFGGLAGNNEQFF. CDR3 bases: TGTGCCAGCAGCTTTGGGGGACTAGCGGGGAACAATGAGCAGTTCTTC.

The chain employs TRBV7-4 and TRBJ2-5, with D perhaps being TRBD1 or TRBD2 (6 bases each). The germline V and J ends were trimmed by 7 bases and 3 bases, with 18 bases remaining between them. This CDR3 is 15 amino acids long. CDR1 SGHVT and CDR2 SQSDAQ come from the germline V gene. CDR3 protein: CASNLQGGREETQYF. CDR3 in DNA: TGTGCCAGCAACCTACAGGGAGGTCGGGAAGAGACCCAGTACTTC.

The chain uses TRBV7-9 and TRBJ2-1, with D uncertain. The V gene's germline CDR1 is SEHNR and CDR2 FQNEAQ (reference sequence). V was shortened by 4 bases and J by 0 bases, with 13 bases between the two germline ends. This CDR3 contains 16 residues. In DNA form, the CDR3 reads TGTGCCAGCAGCTCCCGGAACCTGAGCTCCTACAATGAGCAGTTCTTC. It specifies CASSSRNLSSYNEQFF.

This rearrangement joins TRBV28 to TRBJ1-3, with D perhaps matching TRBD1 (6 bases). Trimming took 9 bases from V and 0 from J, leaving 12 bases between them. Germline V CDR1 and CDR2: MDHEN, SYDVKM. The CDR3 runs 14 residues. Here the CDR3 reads CASFPGVSGNTIYF. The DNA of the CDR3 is TGTGCCAGTTTTCCAGGGGTCTCTGGAAACACCATATATTTT.

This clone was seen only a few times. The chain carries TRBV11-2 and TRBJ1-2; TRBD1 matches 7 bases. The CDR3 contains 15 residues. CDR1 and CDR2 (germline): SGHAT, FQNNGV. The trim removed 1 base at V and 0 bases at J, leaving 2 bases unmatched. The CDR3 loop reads CASSLARGPNYGYTF. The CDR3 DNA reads TGTGCCAGCAGCTTAGCTAGGGGGCCTAACTATGGCTACACCTTC. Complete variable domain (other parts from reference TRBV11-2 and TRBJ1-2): EAGVAQSPRYKIIEKRQSVAFWCNPISGHATLYWYQQILGQGPKLLIQFQNNGVVDDSQLPKDRFSAERLKGVDSTLKIQPAKLEDSAVYLCASSLARGPNYGYTFGSGTRLTVV.